These 2 T cell receptor beta chains originate from one sample sequenced in a study of T cells after yellow fever vaccination. A single record per CDR3 protein comes from TCRdb applying MiXCR to the 5' RACE reads. Of about 57,000 distinct CDR3 sequences detected, 7.4% appear once; the ten largest clones hold roughly a third. The input for sequencing was CD8+ T cells sorted from PBMCs, taken 15 days after the yellow fever booster vaccination. The receptors here all came from a man aged 25 to 40 who received the YFV17D yellow fever vaccine.

The chain carries TRBV6-5 and TRBJ2-4; D is undetermined. The germline CDR1 and CDR2 sequences are MNHEY and SVGAGI. The CDR3 is 16 residues long. The ends were cut back, 3 bases at V and 0 bases at J, with 12 bases in the middle. The CDR3 reads CASSYKSALAKNIQYF. In DNA, the CDR3 is TGTGCCAGCAGTTATAAATCGGCCCTAGCCAAAAACATTCAGTACTTC.

This clonotype was counted at least ten times. V and J are TRBV3-1 and TRBJ2-7; D is possibly TRBD1 (6 bases). The V end lost 10 bases, the J end lost 2 bases, and 15 bases lay between the germline ends. CDR3 length equals 13 residues. Per the germline V gene, CDR1 is LGHDT and CDR2 is YNNKEL (reference sequence). In nucleotides, the CDR3 is TGTGCCACCAGGGCGACAGGCGCCTACGAGCAGTACTTC. Protein product: CATRATGAYEQYF.